This is a list of T cell receptor beta chains from one sample in a study of blood T cells in healthy people across ages. TCRdb analysed the 5' RACE reads with MiXCR anew, one entry per CDR3 protein. The sample holds roughly 1,100,000 distinct CDR3 sequences; under 30% are singletons and the top ten take about 0.72%. This same sample was also taken into another study, of T cells of mothers and their children.

Sequenced sample: blood. Receptors originate from a girl aged 2-10 years in good health. Each CDR3 is given with its conserved first and last residue. D genes are given only for firm matches. A row's size may be missing; if present it is once, few, many or a size class.

>TRBJ2-7|-|TRBV15|-
TGTGCCACCAGCAGAGAGGGCTACGAGCAGTACTTC
CATSREGYEQYF
>TRBJ1-2|TRBD1|TRBV19|-
TGTGCCAGTAGTGGGACAGGGGGCCCAGCTAACTATGGCTACACCTTC
CASSGTGGPANYGYTF
>TRBJ2-1|-|TRBV4-2|-
TGTGCCAGCAGCGACCGGGACCGGGAGCCCCAGTTCTTC
CASSDRDREPQFF
>TRBJ2-1|TRBD1|TRBV5-1|-
TGCGCCAGCAGCCTCATCCCCCAGGGTGCCAGGGGGAATGAGCAGTTCTTC
CASSLIPQGARGNEQFF
>TRBJ1-3|-|TRBV7-9|-
TGTGCCAGCAGTTCCCGGGACAACCCTGGAAACACCATATATTTT
CASSSRDNPGNTIYF
>TRBJ2-1|-|TRBV3-1|few
TGTGCCAGCCGTCCACACGGCTACAATGAGCAGTTCTTC
CASRPHGYNEQFF
>TRBJ2-1|TRBD2|TRBV6-6|few
TGTGCCAGCAGTTTCGGCGCTAGCGGGGGCGGCAATGAGCAGTTCTTC
CASSFGASGGGNEQFF
>TRBJ2-1|TRBD1|TRBV10-3|-
TGTGCCATTACCGGGACAGGGGTCAATGAGCAGTTCTTC
CAITGTGVNEQFF
>TRBJ2-3|-|TRBV2|few
TGTGCCAGCAGCGGGACCACTAGCACAGATACGCAGTATTTT
CASSGTTSTDTQYF
>TRBJ2-7|-|TRBV5-5|-
TGTGCCAGCAGCCGAGGGGACACGGGGGTCGGCGAGCAGTACTTC
CASSRGDTGVGEQYF
>TRBJ1-5|-|TRBV20-1|few
TGCAGTGCCGGAGGGGGGTGGAATCAGCCCCAGCATTTT
CSAGGGWNQPQHF
>TRBJ1-3|-|TRBV12-5|-
TGTGCTAGTGGATCAGGGGACGGGGTAGGGGGAAACACCATATATTTT
CASGSGDGVGGNTIYF
>TRBJ1-1|-|TRBV4-3|few
TGCGCCAGCAGCAATGGGTGGCGGTTGAACACTGAAGCTTTCTTT
CASSNGWRLNTEAFF
>TRBJ1-3|-|TRBV18|-
TGTGCCAGCTCACCAACCCCGGGTCCTGGAAACACCATATATTTT
CASSPTPGPGNTIYF
>TRBJ2-5|TRBD1|TRBV6-5|-
TGTGCCAGCAGTTACCTCCAGGGGGAGCGACAGACCCAGTACTTC
CASSYLQGERQTQYF
>TRBJ2-7|TRBD1|TRBV27|-
TGTGCCAGCAAAAGGTTCGTGGGGACAGGGGGATACGAGCAGTACTTC
CASKRFVGTGGYEQYF
>TRBJ2-5|TRBD2|TRBV7-9|few
TGTGCCAGCAGCGCCGCGGGACTAGTTCGAGAGACCCAGTACTTC
CASSAAGLVRETQYF
>TRBJ2-7|-|TRBV13|few
TGTGCCAGCAGCTTAGAAAAACAGGGAAGTTACGAGCAGTACTTC
CASSLEKQGSYEQYF
>TRBJ2-5|-|TRBV29-1|-
TGCAGCGTTGATAACCGAGAGACCCAGTACTTC
CSVDNRETQYF
>TRBJ2-1|TRBD2|TRBV7-9|few
TGTGCCAGCAGGGCGGGAGCGGGGGAGCAGTTCTTC
CASRAGAGEQFF
>TRBJ1-1|-|TRBV5-5|-
TGTGCCAGCAGCTTGGCCTACGGGAACACTGAAGCTTTCTTT
CASSLAYGNTEAFF
>TRBJ1-6|TRBD1|TRBV7-2|-
TGTGCCAGCAGCTTAGACGGTCAGGGGGTACATTCACCCCTCCACTTT
CASSLDGQGVHSPLHF
>TRBJ2-7|-|TRBV6-1|-
TGTGCCAGCAGTGAAAATTCCGGTAGCGCCTACGAGCAGTACTTC
CASSENSGSAYEQYF
>TRBJ2-1|TRBD2|TRBV7-2|few
TGTGCCAGCAGCTCCTGGACTAGTAAGAATGAGCAGTTCTTC
CASSSWTSKNEQFF
>TRBJ1-2|-|TRBV12-3/TRBV12-4|-
TGTGCCAGCAAGGCGGCCTATGGCTACACCTTC
CASKAAYGYTF
>TRBJ2-7|-|TRBV20-1|few
TGCAGTGCCCTACGGGGAAACTCCTACGAGCAGTACTTC
CSALRGNSYEQYF
>TRBJ2-3|-|TRBV5-1|-
TGCGCCAGCAGCTTGAACGGATTGGCATCGGGACACAGCACAGATACGCAGTATTTT
CASSLNGLASGHSTDTQYF
>TRBJ2-7|TRBD2|TRBV18|few
TGTGCCAGCTCAGCCAAGGGACTAGAAGTCGAGCAGTACTTC
CASSAKGLEVEQYF
>TRBJ2-5|TRBD2|TRBV7-9|-
TGTGCCAGCAGCCACCCGACTAGCTCAGAGACCCAGTACTTC
CASSHPTSSETQYF
>TRBJ2-1|TRBD2|TRBV19|few
TGTGCCAGTAGTAAGGGCGGGGACTACTCCTACAATGAGCAGTTCTTC
CASSKGGDYSYNEQFF
>TRBJ2-7|-|TRBV7-2|few
TGTGCCAGCAGCTTAGATGCAGGTACGGGCGAGCAGTACTTC
CASSLDAGTGEQYF
>TRBJ1-4|-|TRBV20-1|-
TGCAGTGCTAGAGATGCCAAAAAACTGTTTTTT
CSARDAKKLFF
>TRBJ1-5|TRBD1|TRBV20-1|-
TGCAGTGCTAGAGCGCCCCTGATCTCCGGGACAGACAATCAGCCCCAGCATTTT
CSARAPLISGTDNQPQHF
>TRBJ2-5|TRBD1|TRBV6-1|-
TGTGCCAGCAGCCCCCTTTCGGGGACAGGGGGCCTAGAGACCCAGTACTTC
CASSPLSGTGGLETQYF
>TRBJ2-1|TRBD2|TRBV6-1|-
TGTGCCAGCAGTGAAACTAGCGTTTGGGATGAGCAGTTCTTC
CASSETSVWDEQFF
>TRBJ1-2|-|TRBV20-1|-
TGCAGTGCCACGAAGGACAACCTTAACTATGCCTACACCTTC
CSATKDNLNYAYTF
>TRBJ1-4|-|TRBV4-3|-
TGCGCCAGCAGCTCCCGGCGGGGGGCCTCTAATGAAAAACTGTTTTTT
CASSSRRGASNEKLFF
>TRBJ2-3|-|TRBV12-5|-
TGTGCTAGTGTCTTACTACGGGGCTTCACAGATACGCAGTATTTT
CASVLLRGFTDTQYF
>TRBJ2-3|-|TRBV7-9|-
TGTGCCAGCAGCTTGAAGCAAAATTGGGCAGATACGCAGTATTTT
CASSLKQNWADTQYF
>TRBJ2-1|-|TRBV6-2/TRBV6-3|-
TGTGCCAGCAGTTATTCCGGCGCTCGGGGGTACTCCTACAATGAGCAGTTCTTC
CASSYSGARGYSYNEQFF
>TRBJ1-2|TRBD1|TRBV12-3/TRBV12-4|-
TGTGCCAGCAGCGGACAGGTCAATGGCTACACCTTC
CASSGQVNGYTF
>TRBJ1-1|-|TRBV29-1|once
TGCAGCGTTGAAGCAGCGAACACTGAAGCTTTCTTT
CSVEAANTEAFF
>TRBJ2-7|-|TRBV20-1|-
TGCAGTGCTAGAAATAGTCGGAACGTTGGAGAGCAGTACTTC
CSARNSRNVGEQYF
>TRBJ1-1|-|TRBV12-3/TRBV12-4|-
TGTGCCAGCAGTTTGGGGTCTTTGGGAGCTTTCTTT
CASSLGSLGAFF
>TRBJ2-1|-|TRBV29-1|-
TGCAGCGTTGATCCGGGGGAGCACAATGAGCAGTTCTTC
CSVDPGEHNEQFF
>TRBJ2-7|-|TRBV7-9|few
TGTGCCAGCAGCCAGAGAGGGGTACGAGTTGGCGAGCAGTACTTC
CASSQRGVRVGEQYF
>TRBJ2-5|-|TRBV7-2|-
TGTGCCAGCAGCTTTATTAGAGAGACCCAGTACTTC
CASSFIRETQYF
>TRBJ2-5|-|TRBV10-3|few
TGTGCCATCAGTGAGTCGATTTTTAGCAGTGAAGAGACCCAGTACTTC
CAISESIFSSEETQYF
>TRBJ2-5|TRBD2|TRBV10-3|-
TGTGCCATCAGTGAGTGGACTAGCGGCCAAGAGACCCAGTACTTC
CAISEWTSGQETQYF
>TRBJ1-2|-|TRBV12-3/TRBV12-4|few
TGTGCCAGCAGTTCTACCCTCGGGACTATGTATGGCTACACCTTC
CASSSTLGTMYGYTF
>TRBJ2-1|-|TRBV7-9|few
TGTGCCAGCAGCTTATGGGGCGGGAAGAGAACAGGTGAGCAGTTCTTC
CASSLWGGKRTGEQFF
>TRBJ2-7|-|TRBV27|-
TGTGCCAGCAGGCGCAAGAGGGACGAGACCTACGAGCAGTACTTC
CASRRKRDETYEQYF
>TRBJ2-1|TRBD2|TRBV5-5|few
TGTGCCAGCAGCCCGGGACTAGCGGAGGCCTACAATGAGCAGTTCTTC
CASSPGLAEAYNEQFF
>TRBJ2-1|-|TRBV20-1|-
TGCAGTGCCCCAGGTGTGGAGACCCAGTTCTTC
CSAPGVETQFF
>TRBJ2-2|-|TRBV4-1|-
TGCGCCAGCAGCTGGGGGGAGACCCGGGAGCTGTTTTTT
CASSWGETRELFF
>TRBJ1-5|TRBD1|TRBV28|-
TGTGCCAGCAGTTGGGACAGGTCCGATCAGCCCCAGCATTTT
CASSWDRSDQPQHF